A single TCR beta chain is shown here with its context. This entry is derived from a study of blood T cell repertoires in COVID-19. Study-level background: Some COVID-19 samples were acute and others convalescent; all came from the United States, Italy and Spain. The cDNA or gDNA used as material had been derived from T cells, B-cell-depleted T cells, or PBMCs.

In the original workflow: Amplification with reference gene primers provided the estimates of nucleated cell counts. The protocol was immunoSEQ multiplex PCR, while the TCRdb copy is restricted to in-frame clones and leaves out a portion. The DNA gave D and trimming, while V, J and clone size come from that table. Here the sample spans over 90,000 clones, about 90% being singletons. CDR3 length equals 17 residues. Germline V gives CDR1 SGHVS, CDR2 FQNEAQ. V lost 4 bases and J lost 1; bases outside the gene matches: 10. The TCR was taken from a human donor in a cohort sampled during active COVID-19. The V call is TRBV7-8, the J call TRBJ2-3, with 8 bases fitting TRBD2. Sequencing used peripheral blood. The CDR3 loop reads CASSYLIWREGTDTQYF. CDR3 nucleotides: TGTGCCAGCAGCTACCTCATATGGCGGGAGGGCACAGATACGCAGTATTTT.